Below are 23 T cell receptor beta chains sequenced from a single sample in a study of blood T cell repertoires in COVID-19. TCRdb's table, derived via immunoSEQ multiplex PCR, lists solely in-frame clones and lacks some. The sample holds about 180,000 clones, around four fifths seen once. The material sequenced was peripheral blood. These receptors all come from a woman in her thirties or forties with COVID-19, enrolled during active disease.

J is TRBJ1-1 and V is TRBV11-1; D gene ambiguous. The V end was cut by 0 bases, the J end by 1 base, with 9 bases between. The germline gives CDR1 SGHAT, CDR2 FQDESV (reference sequence). There are 15 residues in the CDR3. CDR3 residues: CASSLAYPGNTEAFF. The CDR3 nucleotides are TGTGCCAGCAGCTTAGCCTATCCGGGGAACACTGAAGCTTTCTTT. Complete variable domain (other parts from reference TRBV11-1 and TRBJ1-1): EAEVAQSPRYKITEKSQAVAFWCDPISGHATLYWYRQILGQGPELLVQFQDESVVDDSQLPKDRFSAERLKGVDSTLKIQPAELGDSAMYLCASSLAYPGNTEAFFGQGTRLTVV.

The chain combines TRBV28 with TRBJ1-2; TRBD1 might be the D (5 bases). The CDR3 length is 13 residues. With 2 bases removed from V and 6 bases from J, the gap between germline ends came to 10 bases. Germline assignment: CDR1 MDHEN and CDR2 SYDVKM. This chain's CDR3 is CASSLGTANGYTF. For the CDR3, the DNA is TGTGCCAGCAGTTTAGGGACTGCGAATGGCTACACCTTC.

In this sample, this clone turned up once. The rearrangement joins TRBV12-5 to TRBJ2-2; possible D gene TRBD2, 6 bases. Germline CDR1 is LGHNT and CDR2 is FRNRAP. The CDR3 runs to 18 residues. Trimming took 5 bases from V and 2 from J, leaving 21 bases between them. The CDR3 coding sequence is TGTGCTAGTGGTGTCATACCACCAAGCGGGTTAAACACCGGGGAGCTGTTTTTT. Protein product: CASGVIPPSGLNTGELFF.

This chain joins TRBV6-4 and TRBJ1-2; 10 positions match TRBD1. There are 15 residues in the CDR3. CDR1 and CDR2 (germline): MRHNA, SNTAGT. V shed 0 bases, J shed 7 bases, and the junction held 5 bases outside the gene matches. The chain's CDR3 is CASSDSGTGESGYTF. The CDR3 region has the DNA TGTGCCAGCAGTGACTCAGGGACAGGGGAGTCTGGCTACACCTTC.

This rearrangement joins TRBV12-3 or TRBV12-4 to TRBJ1-1; D is perhaps TRBD1 (6 bases). The CDR3 runs to 12 residues. The germline V and J ends were trimmed by 8 bases and 2 bases, with 9 bases remaining between them. CDR3 residues: CASRGGNTEAFF. The CDR3 DNA reads as TGTGCCAGCCGGGGGGGCAACACTGAAGCTTTCTTT.

This clone has only one observation. The genes are TRBV11-2 and TRBJ1-2; D is unresolved. Between the trimmed V and J ends, which lost 2 bases and 2 bases, there was a span of 9 bases. The length of the CDR3 is 14 residues. Germline loops: CDR1 SGHAT, CDR2 FQNNGV. As DNA, the CDR3 is TGTGCCAGCAGCTTACTTGTTAGAAACTATGGCTACACCTTC. Amino acid sequence: CASSLLVRNYGYTF.

This chain links TRBV2 with TRBJ2-3; TRBD2 agrees at 7 bases. The CDR3 extends over 13 amino acids. Losses at the gene ends were 7 bases for V and 5 bases for J; bases not matched to a gene: 6. Per germline, CDR1 SNHLY and CDR2 FYNNEI. CDR3 protein: CASIPGEGDTQYF. CDR3 coding DNA: TGTGCCAGCATTCCGGGGGAGGGAGATACGCAGTATTTT. The full variable domain, in which reference TRBV2 and TRBJ2-3 provide the parts outside the CDR3, is EPEVTQTPSHQVTQMGQEVILRCVPISNHLYFYWYRQILGQKVEFLVSFYNNEISEKSEIFDDQFSVERPDGSNFTLKIRSTKLEDSAMYFCASIPGEGDTQYFGPGTRLTVL.

The V call is TRBV12-3 or TRBV12-4, the J call TRBJ1-2; TRBD1 matches at 8 bases. The length of the CDR3 is 12 residues. This chain's CDR3 is CATRQGANGYTF. The CDR3 nucleotides are TGTGCGACCAGGCAGGGGGCAAATGGCTACACCTTC.

V is TRBV5-4 and J is TRBJ1-4; D is unresolved. Germline V CDR1 and CDR2: SGHNT, YYREEE (reference sequence). This CDR3 comprises 13 residues. Trimming shortened V by 4 bases and J by 8 bases, and 12 bases separated the two germline ends. The CDR3 nucleotides are TGTGCCAGCAGCACCGGGTCCATCGAAAAACTGTTTTTT. It codes for CASSTGSIEKLFF.

The CDR3 is CASSQGQEWSPLHF. In nucleotides, the CDR3 is TGCGCCAGCAGCCAGGGACAGGAGTGGTCACCCCTCCACTTT. The chain carries TRBV5-1 and TRBJ1-6; TRBD1 aligns across 8 bases. The germline V gene encodes CDR1 SGHRS and CDR2 YFSETQ. The CDR3 has 14 residues. V shed 4 bases and J 10 bases; nucleotides not matched to a gene: 7.

This clone turned up a few times. V usage is TRBV9 and J usage is TRBJ1-2; 8 bases are shared with TRBD1. The germline CDR1 and CDR2 sequences are SGDLS and YYNGEE. The CDR3 contains 13 residues. The V gene end was trimmed by 3 bases and the J gene end by 4 bases; junction bases not matched to a gene: 2. CDR3 DNA: TGTGCCAGCAGCGGCGGACAGGGCTATGGCTACACCTTC. Its protein is CASSGGQGYGYTF.

The chain joins TRBV24-1 to TRBJ2-7, with 10 bases aligning to TRBD1. CDR1 KGHDR and CDR2 SFDVKD come from the germline V gene. CDR3 size: 11 residues. The V gene end was trimmed by 8 bases and the J gene end by 8 bases; junction bases not matched to a gene: 2. CDR3 coding DNA: TGTGCCACCAAGGGACAGGGGAAGCAGTACTTC. Its translation: CATKGQGKQYF.

The chain has TRBV6-5 and TRBJ1-2; 7 positions match TRBD1. Germline V lookup: CDR1 MNHEY, CDR2 SVGAGI. The CDR3 has 15 residues. Trimming removed 5 bases from V and 0 bases from J; junction bases left unmatched: 6. CDR3: CASSRRQGSNYGYTF. In nucleotides, the CDR3 is TGTGCCAGCAGTAGACGACAGGGATCTAACTATGGCTACACCTTC.

The V gene is TRBV9, the J gene TRBJ1-1; D may be TRBD1 (6 bases). The CDR3 extends over 15 amino acids. Germline V gene data show CDR1 as SGDLS and CDR2 as YYNGEE. The V end lost 5 bases, the J end lost 1 base, and 15 bases lay between the germline ends. The CDR3 reads CASRNSQGGNTEAFF. As DNA, the CDR3 is TGTGCCAGCAGAAATTCACAGGGTGGGAACACTGAAGCTTTCTTT. Looking up the rest from reference TRBV9 and TRBJ1-1 gives the full variable domain: DSGVTQTPKHLITATGQRVTLRCSPRSGDLSVYWYQQSLDQGLQFLIQYYNGEERAKGNILERFSAQQFPDLHSELNLSSLELGDSALYFCASRNSQGGNTEAFFGQGTRLTVV.

The chain links TRBV18 to TRBJ2-7; a possible D gene is TRBD1 (6 bases). This CDR3 has 14 residues. Trimming stripped 3 bases from V and 3 bases from J, with 12 bases between. Germline CDR1 is KGHSH and CDR2 is LQKENI. The CDR3 DNA is TGTGCCAGCTCACCCCAGGGGACCCTCTACGAGCAGTACTTC. This translates into CASSPQGTLYEQYF. Supplemented by reference TRBV18 and TRBJ2-7, the full variable domain reads NAGVMQNPRHLVRRRGQEARLRCSPMKGHSHVYWYRQLPEEGLKFMVYLQKENIIDESGMPKERFSAEFPKEGPSILRIQQVVRGDSAAYFCASSPQGTLYEQYFGPGTRLTVT.

This clone appeared a single time. The chain combines TRBV6-4 with TRBJ1-1; D may be TRBD1 (5 bases). Trimming shortened V by 3 bases and J by 0 bases, and 8 bases separated the two germline ends. CDR1 is MRHNA and CDR2 is SNTAGT in the germline V gene. The CDR3 sequence is 14 residues long. CDR3: CASSEGAVNTEAFF. In nucleotides, the CDR3 is TGTGCCAGCAGTGAAGGGGCAGTGAACACTGAAGCTTTCTTT.

The chain couples TRBV7-2 to TRBJ2-5; a weak D match, TRBD2 (6 bases). Germline V gene data show CDR1 as SGHTA and CDR2 as FQGNSA. Trimming took off 0 bases at V and 4 bases at J, with 9 bases between the two ends. The CDR3 sequence is 14 residues long. The CDR3 nucleotides read TGTGCCAGCAGCTTAGCGGGAGGCAGAGAGACCCAGTACTTC. Translated: CASSLAGGRETQYF.

V and J are TRBV25-1 and TRBJ2-3; D perhaps matches TRBD2 (6 bases). V was pared by 7 bases and J by 2 bases, with 13 bases between. The CDR3 runs 14 residues. CDR1 MGHDK and CDR2 SYGVNS come from the germline V gene. In DNA, the CDR3 is TGTGCCAGCACCGATGGGGGACTCACAGATACGCAGTATTTT. Translation gives CASTDGGLTDTQYF. The complete variable domain, with remaining parts taken from reference TRBV25-1 and TRBJ2-3, reads EADIYQTPRYLVIGTGKKITLECSQTMGHDKMYWYQQDPGMELHLIHYSYGVNSTEKGDLSSESTVSRIRTEHFPLTLESARPSHTSQYLCASTDGGLTDTQYFGPGTRLTVL.

The genes are TRBV19 and TRBJ1-1, with unresolved D. Germline loops: CDR1 LNHDA, CDR2 SQIVND (reference sequence). The CDR3 sequence is 10 residues long. V lost 7 bases to trimming and J lost 8 bases, with 8 bases between them. CDR3 amino acids: CASIAGEAFF. The DNA of the CDR3 is TGTGCCAGTATTGCAGGAGAAGCTTTCTTT.

The chain employs TRBV27 and TRBJ2-1, with 13 bases aligning to TRBD2. V was clipped by 9 bases and J by 5 bases; unmatched bases: 4. This CDR3 comprises 14 residues. Germline V gene data show CDR1 as MNHEY and CDR2 as SMNVEV (reference sequence). The CDR3 DNA is TGTGCCAGACTAGCGGGGGGGCGGGACAATGAGCAGTTCTTC. Amino acid sequence: CARLAGGRDNEQFF.

V is TRBV9 and J is TRBJ1-4; 7 bases line up with TRBD1. This CDR3 is 16 amino acids long. The V gene end was trimmed by 4 bases and the J gene end by 8 bases; junction bases not matched to a gene: 14. Germline V CDR1 and CDR2: SGDLS, YYNGEE. The CDR3 DNA reads TGTGCCAGCAGCAAGCGGACGACAGGGCCCGGGGAAAAACTGTTTTTT. Translating gives CASSKRTTGPGEKLFF.

The CDR3 DNA is TGTGCCAGCAGCGAAGAGAATTCACCCCTCCACTTT. This encodes CASSEENSPLHF. The gene calls are TRBV7-9 and TRBJ1-6; unclear D gene. CDR1 is SEHNR, CDR2 FQNEAQ, per germline (reference sequence). The CDR3 is 12 amino acids. V was clipped by 5 bases and J by 7 bases, with 6 bases between them.

The sample holds a few counts of this clone. The J gene is TRBJ2-1, the V gene TRBV19; D is ambiguous. V was cut by 3 bases and J by 6 bases, with 6 bases left in between. The CDR3 is 12 residues long. Germline CDR1 reads LNHDA; CDR2 reads SQIVND (reference sequence). CDR3 bases: TGTGCCAGTAGTATCAACAGCAATGAGCAGTTCTTC. This translates into CASSINSNEQFF.